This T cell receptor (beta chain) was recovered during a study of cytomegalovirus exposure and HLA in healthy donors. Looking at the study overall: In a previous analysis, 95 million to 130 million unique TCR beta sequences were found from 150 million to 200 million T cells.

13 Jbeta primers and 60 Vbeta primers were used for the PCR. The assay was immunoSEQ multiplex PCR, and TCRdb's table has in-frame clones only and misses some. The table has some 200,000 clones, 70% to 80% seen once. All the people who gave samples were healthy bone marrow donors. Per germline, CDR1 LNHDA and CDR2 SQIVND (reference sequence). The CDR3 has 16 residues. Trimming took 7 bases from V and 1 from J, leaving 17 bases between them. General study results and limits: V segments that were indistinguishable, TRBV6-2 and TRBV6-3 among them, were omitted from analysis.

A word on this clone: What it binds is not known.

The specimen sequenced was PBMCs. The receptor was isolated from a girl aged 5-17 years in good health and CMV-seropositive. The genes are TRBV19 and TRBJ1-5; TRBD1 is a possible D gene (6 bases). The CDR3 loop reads CASTPLGTTSNQPQHF. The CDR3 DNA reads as TGTGCCAGTACGCCTCTGGGGACAACCAGCAATCAGCCCCAGCATTTT. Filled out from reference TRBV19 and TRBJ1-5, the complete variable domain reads DGGITQSPKYLFRKEGQNVTLSCEQNLNHDAMYWYRQDPGQGLRLIYYSQIVNDFQKGDIAEGYSVSREKKESFPLTVTSAQKNPTAFYLCASTPLGTTSNQPQHFGDGTRLSIL.